This entry concerns a single TCR beta chain. No antigen is known for it. This entry belongs to a study of breast tumors, draining lymph nodes, adjacent tissues. Study-level results: Compared with basal-like, luminal-like tumors shared significantly more repertoire with nontumor tissue. Tumor T cell lymph node origin was a supported hypothesis, not proven. The data were judged consistent with most tumor T cells coming from lymph node and expanding in tumor. Tumor TCR diversity was below lymph nodes but above nontumor tissue.

Germline CDR1 reads SQVTM; CDR2 reads ANQGSEA. The CDR3 length is 17 residues. Germline trimming cut 7 bases from V and 7 bases from J; bases unmatched to any gene: 22. TCRdb re-called the multiplex PCR reads through MiXCR, storing one row per CDR3 protein. Found here are roughly 16,000 distinct CDR3 sequences, around 60% of them singletons; the top ten hold approximately 18%. The material sequenced was tumor-adjacent breast tissue. This TCR derives from a female donor with breast cancer. Some clones in this sample may be carry-over from other donors' samples. The J gene is TRBJ2-3, the V gene TRBV29-1; 8 bases align to TRBD1. CDR3 bases: TGCAGCGCCTTACCTTACCTGGACAGGGACGAGGTGAATACGCAGTATTTT. Amino acids: CSALPYLDRDEVNTQYF.